This T cell receptor beta chain was captured in a study of shared clonotypes between healthy human individuals. About the study: Three plates were used per donor for CD4 naive, three for CD4 memory, two for CD8 naive and one for CD8 memory.

Naive-designated CD8 cells lacked CD45RO, were positively enriched for CCR7, and omitted terminally differentiated effector memory CD45RA+ cells. The CDR3 covers 14 residues. Germline CDR1 is SEHNR and CDR2 is FQNEAQ (reference sequence). V shed 4 bases and J 8 bases; nucleotides not matched to a gene: 6. The genomic DNA of each subset was split evenly across several immunoSEQ plates. This table comes from immunoSEQ multiplex PCR, and its TCRdb copy is limited to in-frame clones, with some not included. The table records roughly 2.1 million clones, about 93% of them present only once. The V call is TRBV7-9, the J call TRBJ2-1; 9 bases match TRBD2. Source material: naive CD8+ T cells from PBMCs. This sequence originates from a man between 18 and 35 years old in good health. Some clones in this sample may be carry-over from other donors' samples. The CDR3 loop is CASSYRLAAHEQFF. In nucleotides, the CDR3 is TGTGCCAGCAGCTACCGACTAGCGGCTCATGAGCAGTTCTTC.